Listed below are T cell receptor beta chains from one sample, sequenced in a study of response to subunit inactivated influenza vaccine. TCRdb reprocessed the RT-PCR reads via MiXCR and lists one record per CDR3 protein. Among a few hundred thousand distinct CDR3 sequences listed, 14% were seen once. This sample comprised PBMCs from blood, obtained less than 13 days after vaccination. Every receptor here comes from a man aged 45-65 years who received an inactivated influenza vaccine. The conserved cysteine and the conserved F or W are not part of the CDR3 here. Fields, in order: CDR3 protein, J gene, V gene.

CDR3aa: ASSLMSGKETQY; j_gene: TRBJ2-5; v_gene: TRBV7-9
CDR3aa: ASSFPSVGAYEQY; j_gene: TRBJ2-7; v_gene: TRBV11-2
CDR3aa: SVGPGGVRF; j_gene: TRBJ2-1; v_gene: TRBV29-1
CDR3aa: ASSFKGSKNGELF; j_gene: TRBJ2-2; v_gene: TRBV12-3/TRBV12-4
CDR3aa: ASSLGVPGDGYT; j_gene: TRBJ1-2; v_gene: TRBV5-1
CDR3aa: ASSMLRGGLYEQY; j_gene: TRBJ2-7; v_gene: TRBV5-6
CDR3aa: ASSLRQGRDEQY; j_gene: TRBJ2-7; v_gene: TRBV5-1
CDR3aa: ASSFEGTGPYTGELF; j_gene: TRBJ2-2; v_gene: TRBV7-2
CDR3aa: ASSLNGPGYT; j_gene: TRBJ1-2; v_gene: TRBV5-1
CDR3aa: ASTLRDFDNEQF; j_gene: TRBJ2-1; v_gene: TRBV19
CDR3aa: SARDRKLAANTGELF; j_gene: TRBJ2-2; v_gene: TRBV20-1
CDR3aa: ASGETGAYEQF; j_gene: TRBJ2-1; v_gene: TRBV7-8
CDR3aa: ASSPPAGYEQY; j_gene: TRBJ2-7; v_gene: TRBV18
CDR3aa: ASSPRSFYGYT; j_gene: TRBJ1-2; v_gene: TRBV3-1
CDR3aa: ASSLSRGMQETQY; j_gene: TRBJ2-5; v_gene: TRBV5-1
CDR3aa: SAFDDRGLSEQY; j_gene: TRBJ2-7; v_gene: TRBV20-1
CDR3aa: ATAQIGYNEQF; j_gene: TRBJ2-1; v_gene: TRBV10-3
CDR3aa: ASSSTGGRQPQH; j_gene: TRBJ1-5; v_gene: TRBV6-2/TRBV6-3
CDR3aa: ASSWAGSTGDTIY; j_gene: TRBJ1-3; v_gene: TRBV7-2
CDR3aa: ASSQNPGTSSSDTQY; j_gene: TRBJ2-3; v_gene: TRBV4-2
CDR3aa: SARAWGLAGDNEQF; j_gene: TRBJ2-1; v_gene: TRBV20-1
CDR3aa: ASSLELAGKETQY; j_gene: TRBJ2-5; v_gene: TRBV5-1
CDR3aa: ASSFLSGNTIY; j_gene: TRBJ1-3; v_gene: TRBV12-3/TRBV12-4
CDR3aa: ASSQDAGGFSYEQY; j_gene: TRBJ2-7; v_gene: TRBV4-2
CDR3aa: ASSLTWGVQETQY; j_gene: TRBJ2-5; v_gene: TRBV7-8
CDR3aa: ASRVDRANEQF; j_gene: TRBJ2-1; v_gene: TRBV2
CDR3aa: ASSLGDNSGNTIY; j_gene: TRBJ1-3; v_gene: TRBV5-1
CDR3aa: ASSSPGTRAGEQY; j_gene: TRBJ2-7; v_gene: TRBV28
CDR3aa: ASSQDRSSPLH; j_gene: TRBJ1-6; v_gene: TRBV4-3
CDR3aa: SVSGLIYGYT; j_gene: TRBJ1-2; v_gene: TRBV20-1
CDR3aa: AISFHGRELF; j_gene: TRBJ2-2; v_gene: TRBV27
CDR3aa: ASSLWAKGANVLT; j_gene: TRBJ2-6; v_gene: TRBV5-1
CDR3aa: ASSVGTGGVNTEAF; j_gene: TRBJ1-1; v_gene: TRBV7-8
CDR3aa: ATSRDLGIAFSYEQY; j_gene: TRBJ2-7; v_gene: TRBV15
CDR3aa: ASSPMGKYEQY; j_gene: TRBJ2-7; v_gene: TRBV28
CDR3aa: ASSVGRYSNQPQH; j_gene: TRBJ1-5; v_gene: TRBV2
CDR3aa: ASSQGGLMNTEAF; j_gene: TRBJ1-1; v_gene: TRBV7-3
CDR3aa: ASSLDGGAKYEQY; j_gene: TRBJ2-7; v_gene: TRBV5-1
CDR3aa: SVRRWAGSEDTQY; j_gene: TRBJ2-3; v_gene: TRBV29-1
CDR3aa: ASKRTGTANEKLF; j_gene: TRBJ1-4; v_gene: TRBV19
CDR3aa: STPGLAGETQY; j_gene: TRBJ2-5; v_gene: TRBV29-1
CDR3aa: SVRDTAQGF; j_gene: TRBJ2-1; v_gene: TRBV29-1
CDR3aa: ASSLSGRAGDEQF; j_gene: TRBJ2-1; v_gene: TRBV4-1
CDR3aa: ASSLRQGAGGELF; j_gene: TRBJ2-2; v_gene: TRBV7-2
CDR3aa: ASSSAEGISYGYT; j_gene: TRBJ1-2; v_gene: TRBV7-9
CDR3aa: ASSFNSGANYGYT; j_gene: TRBJ1-2; v_gene: TRBV5-1
CDR3aa: ASREDSYEQY; j_gene: TRBJ2-7; v_gene: TRBV6-2/TRBV6-3
CDR3aa: ASSYADSLF; j_gene: TRBJ1-2; v_gene: TRBV7-9